This TCR beta chain is from a study of CD8+CD57+ T cells in acquired aplastic anemia. In the study overall: Average DNA yield from sorted CD4+ and CD8+ cells was about 3 ug. Healthy donor CD4+ samples were sequenced to a depth that averaged around 9.8 million reads. Notes on the study in general: Patient and control CD8+ Simpson's diversity was not significantly different. Patients and controls shared over 25 CD8+ CDR3 sequences.

Concerning this clonotype itself: Its target is unknown.

The use of genomic DNA as template underpinned the TCR beta VDJ and CDR3 profiling. TCRdb re-called the reads through MiXCR, storing one row per CDR3 protein. The sample holds approximately 81,000 distinct CDR3 sequences, under 50% seen once. Looked up from germline, CDR1 is SNHLY and CDR2 is FYNNEI. This CDR3 spans 15 amino acids. V shed 6 bases and J 0 bases; nucleotides not matched to a gene: 6. Sequencing used sorted CD4+, CD8+, or CD8+CD57+ T cells (not recorded which) from PBMCs. This rearrangement joins TRBV2 to TRBJ2-5, with 8 positions matching TRBD2. This sequence was found in a human donor in good health, serving as a control. The CDR3 spells CASSGLAPYQETQYF. CDR3 bases: TGTGCCAGCAGCGGACTAGCTCCGTACCAAGAGACCCAGTACTTC.